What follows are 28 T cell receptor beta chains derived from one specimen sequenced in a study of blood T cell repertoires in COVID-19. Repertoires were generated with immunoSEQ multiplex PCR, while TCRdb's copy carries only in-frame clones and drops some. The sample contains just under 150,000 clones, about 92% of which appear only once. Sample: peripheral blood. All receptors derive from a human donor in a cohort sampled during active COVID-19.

This CDR3 reads CASSLDLASGGARGETQYF. Written as DNA, the CDR3 is TGCGCCAGCAGCTTGGATCTCGCTAGCGGGGGGGCCCGTGGAGAGACCCAGTACTTC. This chain uses TRBV5-1 with TRBJ2-5, with TRBD2 matching over 12 bases. V shed 0 bases and J 4 bases; nucleotides not matched to a gene: 13. This CDR3 spans 19 amino acids. Looked up from germline, CDR1 is SGHRS and CDR2 is YFSETQ.

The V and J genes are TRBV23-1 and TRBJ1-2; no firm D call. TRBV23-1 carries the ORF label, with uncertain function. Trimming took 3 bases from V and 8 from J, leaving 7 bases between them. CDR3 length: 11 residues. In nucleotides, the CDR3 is TGCGCCAGCAGTCACCCCCCAGGCTACACCTTC. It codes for CASSHPPGYTF.

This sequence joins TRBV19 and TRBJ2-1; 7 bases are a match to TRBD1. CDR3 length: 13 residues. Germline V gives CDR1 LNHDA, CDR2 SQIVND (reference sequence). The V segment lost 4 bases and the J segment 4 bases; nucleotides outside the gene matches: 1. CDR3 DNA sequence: TGTGCCAGTAGTAAGGACAGGTACAATGAGCAGTTCTTC. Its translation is CASSKDRYNEQFF.

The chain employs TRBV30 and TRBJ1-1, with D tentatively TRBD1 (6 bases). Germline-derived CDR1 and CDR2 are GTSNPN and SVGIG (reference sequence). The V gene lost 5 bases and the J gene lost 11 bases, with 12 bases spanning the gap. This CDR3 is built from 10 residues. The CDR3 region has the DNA TGTGCCTGGGGGGACATTGGTGCTTTCTTT. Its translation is CAWGDIGAFF. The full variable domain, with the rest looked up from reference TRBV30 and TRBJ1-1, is SQTIHQWPATLVQPVGSPLSLECTVEGTSNPNLYWYRQAAGRGLQLLFYSVGIGQISSEVPQNLSASRPQDRQFILSSKKLLLSDSGFYLCAWGDIGAFFGQGTRLTVV.

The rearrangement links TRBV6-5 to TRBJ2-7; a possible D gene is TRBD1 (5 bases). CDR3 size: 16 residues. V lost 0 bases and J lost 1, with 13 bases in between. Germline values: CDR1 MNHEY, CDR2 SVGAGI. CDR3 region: CASSYSAGHASYEQYF. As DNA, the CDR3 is TGTGCCAGCAGTTACTCAGCAGGACACGCTTCCTACGAGCAGTACTTC.

DNA for the CDR3: TGTGCCAGCAGTGAATCGGTCGGAGACGATTCACCCCTCCACTTT. Its translation is CASSESVGDDSPLHF. The rearrangement links TRBV25-1 to TRBJ1-6; D unclear. Looked up from germline, CDR1 is MGHDK and CDR2 is SYGVNS. Trimming shortened V by 1 base and J by 8 bases, and 12 bases separated the two germline ends. This CDR3 is built from 15 residues.

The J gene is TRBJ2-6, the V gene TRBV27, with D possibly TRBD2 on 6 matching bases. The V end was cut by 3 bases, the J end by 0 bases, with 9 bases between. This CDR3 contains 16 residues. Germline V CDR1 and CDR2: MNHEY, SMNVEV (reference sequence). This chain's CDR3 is CASSFGRSSGANVLTF. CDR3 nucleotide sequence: TGTGCCAGCAGTTTTGGGAGGAGCTCTGGGGCCAACGTCCTGACTTTC. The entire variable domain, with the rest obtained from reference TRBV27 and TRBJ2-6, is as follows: EAQVTQNPRYLITVTGKKLTVTCSQNMNHEYMSWYRQDPGLGLRQIYYSMNVEVTDKGDVPEGYKVSRKEKRNFPLILESPSPNQTSLYFCASSFGRSSGANVLTFGAGSRLTVL.

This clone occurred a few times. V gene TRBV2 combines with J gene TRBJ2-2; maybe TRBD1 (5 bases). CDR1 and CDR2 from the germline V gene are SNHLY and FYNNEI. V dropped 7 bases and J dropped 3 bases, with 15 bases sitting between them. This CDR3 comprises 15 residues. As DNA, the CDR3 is TGTGCCAGCAACCGCAGGGATACGTACACCGGGGAGCTGTTTTTT. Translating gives CASNRRDTYTGELFF.

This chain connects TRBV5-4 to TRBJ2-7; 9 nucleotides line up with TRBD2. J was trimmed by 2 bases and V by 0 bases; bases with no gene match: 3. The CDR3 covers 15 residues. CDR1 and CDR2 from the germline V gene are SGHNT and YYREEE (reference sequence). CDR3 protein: CASSLELAGTYEQYF. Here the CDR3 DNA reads TGTGCCAGCAGCTTGGAACTAGCGGGTACCTACGAGCAGTACTTC.

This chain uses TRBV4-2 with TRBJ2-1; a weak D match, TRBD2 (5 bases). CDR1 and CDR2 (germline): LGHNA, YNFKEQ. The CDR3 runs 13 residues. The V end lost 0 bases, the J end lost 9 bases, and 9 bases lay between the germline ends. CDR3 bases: TGTGCCAGCAGCCAAGATCCTAGCAGTGAGCAGTTCTTC. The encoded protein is CASSQDPSSEQFF.

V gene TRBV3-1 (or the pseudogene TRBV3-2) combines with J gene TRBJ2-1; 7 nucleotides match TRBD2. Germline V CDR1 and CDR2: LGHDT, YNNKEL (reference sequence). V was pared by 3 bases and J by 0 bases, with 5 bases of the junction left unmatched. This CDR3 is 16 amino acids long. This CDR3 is CASSHSGGISYNEQFF. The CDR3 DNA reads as TGTGCCAGCAGCCACTCGGGGGGAATCTCCTACAATGAGCAGTTCTTC.

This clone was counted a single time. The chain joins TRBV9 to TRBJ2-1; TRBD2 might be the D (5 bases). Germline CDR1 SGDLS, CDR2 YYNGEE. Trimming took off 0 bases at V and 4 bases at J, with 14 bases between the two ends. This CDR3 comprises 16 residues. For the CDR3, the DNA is TGTGCCAGCAGCGTAGGAGGGTCTCAAACGTACAATGAGCAGTTCTTC. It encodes CASSVGGSQTYNEQFF.

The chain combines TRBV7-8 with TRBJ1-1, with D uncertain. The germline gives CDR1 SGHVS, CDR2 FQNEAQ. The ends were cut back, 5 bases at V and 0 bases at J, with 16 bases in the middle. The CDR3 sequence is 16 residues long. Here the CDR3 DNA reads TGTGCCAGCAGCCAGACATCGTCCAGGCTGAACACTGAAGCTTTCTTT. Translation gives CASSQTSSRLNTEAFF. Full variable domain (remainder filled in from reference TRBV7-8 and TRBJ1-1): GAGVSQSPRYKVAKRGQDVALRCDPISGHVSLFWYQQALGQGPEFLTYFQNEAQLDKSGLPSDRFFAERPEGSVSTLKIQRTQQEDSAVYLCASSQTSSRLNTEAFFGQGTRLTVV.

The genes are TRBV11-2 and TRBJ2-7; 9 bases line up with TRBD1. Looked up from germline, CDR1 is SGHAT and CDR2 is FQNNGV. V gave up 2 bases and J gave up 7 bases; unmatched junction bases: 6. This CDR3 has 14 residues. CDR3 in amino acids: CASSLFADRGEQYF. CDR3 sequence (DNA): TGTGCCAGCAGCTTATTCGCTGACAGGGGGGAGCAGTACTTC.

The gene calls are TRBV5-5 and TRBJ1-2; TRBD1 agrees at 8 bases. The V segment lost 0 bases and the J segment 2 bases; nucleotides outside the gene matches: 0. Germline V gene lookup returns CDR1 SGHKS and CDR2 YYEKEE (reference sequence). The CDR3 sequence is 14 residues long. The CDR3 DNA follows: TGTGCCAGCAGCTTGGGACAGGGGAACTATGGCTACACCTTC. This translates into CASSLGQGNYGYTF. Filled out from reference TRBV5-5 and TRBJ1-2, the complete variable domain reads DAGVTQSPTHLIKTRGQQVTLRCSPISGHKSVSWYQQVLGQGPQFIFQYYEKEERGRGNFPDRFSARQFPNYSSELNVNALLLGDSALYLCASSLGQGNYGYTFGSGTRLTVV.

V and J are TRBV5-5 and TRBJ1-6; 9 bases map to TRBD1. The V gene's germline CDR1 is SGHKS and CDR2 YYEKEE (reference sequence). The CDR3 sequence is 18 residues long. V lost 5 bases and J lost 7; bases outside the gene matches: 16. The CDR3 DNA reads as TGTGCCAGCAGACTCCAGCCGGGACAGGGTATTATAAATTCACCCCTCCACTTT. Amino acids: CASRLQPGQGIINSPLHF.

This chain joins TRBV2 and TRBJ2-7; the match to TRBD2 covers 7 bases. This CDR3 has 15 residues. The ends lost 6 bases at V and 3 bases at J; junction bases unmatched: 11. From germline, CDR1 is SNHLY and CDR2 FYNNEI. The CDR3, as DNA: TGTGCCAGCAGAGGACCGGGACCGGGGGGCTACGAGCAGTACTTC. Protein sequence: CASRGPGPGGYEQYF.

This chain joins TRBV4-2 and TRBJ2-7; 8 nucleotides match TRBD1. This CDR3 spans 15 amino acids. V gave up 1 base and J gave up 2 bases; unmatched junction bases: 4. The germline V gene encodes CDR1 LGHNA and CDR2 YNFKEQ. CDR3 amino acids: CASSQGGTGPYEQYF. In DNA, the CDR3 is TGTGCCAGCAGCCAAGGAGGGACAGGTCCCTACGAGCAGTACTTC.

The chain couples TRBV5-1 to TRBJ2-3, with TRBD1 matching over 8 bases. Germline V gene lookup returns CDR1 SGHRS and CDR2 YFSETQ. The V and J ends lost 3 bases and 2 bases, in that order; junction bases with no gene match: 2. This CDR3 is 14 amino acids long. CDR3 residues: CASSWTGYTDTQYF. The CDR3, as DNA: TGCGCCAGCAGCTGGACAGGGTACACAGATACGCAGTATTTT.

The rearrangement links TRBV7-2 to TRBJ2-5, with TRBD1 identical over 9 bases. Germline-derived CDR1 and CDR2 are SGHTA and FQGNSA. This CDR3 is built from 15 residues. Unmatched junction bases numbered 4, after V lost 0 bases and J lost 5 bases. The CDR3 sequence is CASSLAQGAEETQYF. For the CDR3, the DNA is TGTGCCAGCAGCTTAGCACAGGGGGCGGAGGAGACCCAGTACTTC.

CDR3 amino acids: CASRDTVATNEKLFF. CDR3 bases: TGTGCCAGCAGGGACACTGTTGCAACTAATGAAAAACTGTTTTTT. This chain connects TRBV16 to TRBJ1-4; D may be TRBD1 (5 bases). V dropped 6 bases and J dropped 0 bases, with 11 bases sitting between them. Looked up from germline, CDR1 is KGHSY and CDR2 is FQNENV. This CDR3 contains 15 residues.

The CDR3 sequence: CASSYQGQQETQYF. As DNA, the CDR3 is TGCGCCAGCAGCTATCAGGGCCAACAAGAGACCCAGTACTTC. V and J are TRBV5-1 and TRBJ2-5, with D maybe TRBD1 (5 bases). Germline-derived CDR1 and CDR2 are SGHRS and YFSETQ. V gave up 3 bases and J gave up 2 bases, with 11 bases separating them. The CDR3 consists of 14 residues.

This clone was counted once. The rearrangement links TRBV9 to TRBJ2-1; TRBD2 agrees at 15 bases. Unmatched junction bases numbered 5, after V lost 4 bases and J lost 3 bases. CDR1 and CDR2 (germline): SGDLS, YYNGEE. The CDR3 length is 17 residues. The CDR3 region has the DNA TGTGCCAGCAGCCCCGGACTAGCGGGGGGGCACTACAATGAGCAGTTCTTC. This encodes CASSPGLAGGHYNEQFF.

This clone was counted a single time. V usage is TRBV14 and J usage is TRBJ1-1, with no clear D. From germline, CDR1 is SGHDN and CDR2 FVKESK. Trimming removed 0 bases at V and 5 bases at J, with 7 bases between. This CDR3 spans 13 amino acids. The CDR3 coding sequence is TGTGCCAGCAGCCAAGACCTGAGGACTGAAGCTTTCTTT. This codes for CASSQDLRTEAFF.

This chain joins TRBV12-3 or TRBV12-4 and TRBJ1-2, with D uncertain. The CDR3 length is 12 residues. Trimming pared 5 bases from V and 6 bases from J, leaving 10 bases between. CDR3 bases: TGTGCCAGCAGTGCAGGTCTTGATGGCTACACCTTC. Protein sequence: CASSAGLDGYTF.

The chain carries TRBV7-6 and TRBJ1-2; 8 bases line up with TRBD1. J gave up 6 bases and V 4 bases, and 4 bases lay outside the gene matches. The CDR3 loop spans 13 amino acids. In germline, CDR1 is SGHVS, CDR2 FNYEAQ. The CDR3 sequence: CASSSPDRDGYTF. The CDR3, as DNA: TGTGCCAGCAGCTCCCCGGACAGGGATGGCTACACCTTC.

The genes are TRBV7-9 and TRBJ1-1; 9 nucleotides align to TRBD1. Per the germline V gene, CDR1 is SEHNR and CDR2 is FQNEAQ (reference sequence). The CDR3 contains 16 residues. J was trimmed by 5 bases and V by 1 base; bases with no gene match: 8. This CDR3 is CASSLGVGQGRTEAFF. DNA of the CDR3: TGTGCCAGCAGCTTAGGTGTGGGACAGGGCAGGACTGAAGCTTTCTTT.

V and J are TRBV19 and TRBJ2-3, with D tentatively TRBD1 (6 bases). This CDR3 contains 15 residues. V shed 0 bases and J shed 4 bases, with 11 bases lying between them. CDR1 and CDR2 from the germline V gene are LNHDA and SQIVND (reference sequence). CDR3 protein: CASSIDLNRADTQYF. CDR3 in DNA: TGTGCCAGTAGTATAGATCTTAACAGGGCAGATACGCAGTATTTT.